This T cell receptor (beta chain) was retrieved from a study of OX40 agonist ivuxolimab in advanced cancers. Whole-study context: Dose-escalation patients were diagnosed with hepatocellular carcinoma, melanoma, renal cell cancer or head and neck cancer. A partial response was reached by three patients: one with hepatocellular carcinoma and two with cutaneous melanoma.

Method: immunoSEQ multiplex PCR; TCRdb's copy keeps in-frame clones and lacks some. The profile covers around 30,000 clones, with approximately 90% appearing a single time and 24% taken by the ten largest. Deletions cut 0 bases from V and 3 bases from J, with 8 bases between. The CDR3 has 14 residues. The germline V gene encodes CDR1 SGHRS and CDR2 YFSETQ. Here the sequenced sample was CD4+ or CD8+ T cells sorted from blood, taken in a trial of the OX40 agonist ivuxolimab. The chain is built from TRBV5-1 and TRBJ2-3; TRBD2 is a possible D gene (5 bases). The clonotype comes from an adult with an advanced solid tumor such as melanoma, head and neck, liver or kidney cancer. This CDR3 is CASSLVGVTDTQYF. In DNA form, the CDR3 reads TGCGCCAGCAGCTTGGTCGGGGTTACAGATACGCAGTATTTT.